This TCR beta chain was sequenced for a study of neoadjuvant nivolumab and ipilimumab in lung cancer. Study results and caveats: From pretherapy to surgery, tumor richness and clonality rose with dual therapy. TCR receptors were sequenced in few samples. TCR clonality did not significantly correlate with pathologic tumor regression. Resected tumors had greater TCR richness and clonality than uninvolved lung.

The CDR3 length is 15 residues. V was trimmed by 0 bases and J by 5 bases, leaving 10 bases between them. CDR1 SEHNR and CDR2 FQNEAQ come from the germline V gene (reference sequence). Generated by immunoSEQ multiplex PCR, the TCRdb table keeps only in-frame clones and is missing some. Found here are about 30,000 clones, more than 85% of them singletons; the top ten hold approximately 2.2%. Concerning this clone: The antigen is not known.

The chain employs TRBV7-9 and TRBJ2-2; D unresolved. Specimen: peripheral blood, collected after neoadjuvant nivolumab, alone or with ipilimumab, at or shortly before surgery. This receptor was identified in an adult with non-small cell lung cancer. The CDR3 sequence is CASSLAAHPTGELFF. DNA of the CDR3: TGTGCCAGCAGCTTAGCAGCCCACCCAACCGGGGAGCTGTTTTTT.